This TCR beta chain was sequenced in a study of spatial heterogeneity in lung cancer. As for time point: sample taken at primary tumor resection. Samples were obtained from about 75 donors, all untreated early-stage non-small cell lung cancer patients. The V segment lost 8 bases and the J segment 5 bases; nucleotides outside the gene matches: 16. The CDR3 is 16 residues long. CDR1 is DFQATT, CDR2 SNEGSKA, per germline (reference sequence). This clonotype came up many times. Its antigen is unidentified. TCRdb reanalysed the 5' RACE reads using MiXCR and keeps one entry per CDR3 protein. Of some 6,000 distinct CDR3 sequences listed, less than 15% are singletons. Points from the study as a whole: For expanded intratumoral alpha and beta TCRs, counts tracked tumor mutation counts.

This specimen was lung tumor tissue, taken at surgery. J is TRBJ2-1 and V is TRBV20-1, with 9 bases that match TRBD2. The TCR originated in a male donor with early-stage non-small cell lung cancer. The CDR3 reads CSTQGGGASGNNEQFF. The CDR3 region has the DNA TGCAGTACCCAGGGAGGTGGGGCTAGCGGGAACAATGAGCAGTTCTTC.